This T cell receptor (beta chain) was obtained from a study of graft-versus-host responses after intestinal transplantation. Study details: Among the recipients, all got anti-thymocyte globulin induction and then tacrolimus and steroids for around three years.

Study findings and constraints: Detection of GvH clones occurred in recipient marrow, and some had their first appearance in ileum or blood. Early after transplant, HvG clones declined as circulating GvH clones peaked. Some patients had graft-donor T cell macrochimerism. In their allografts, the ratios of graft-versus-host to host-versus-graft T cell clones were high.

Some clones are missing from TCRdb's copy, which holds only in-frame ones; the method was immunoSEQ multiplex PCR. The sample includes 90,000 to 100,000 clones, about 82% of them seen just once. With regard to this clone: Its antigen is undetermined.

V gave up 5 bases and J gave up 4 bases, with 9 bases separating them. Germline CDR1 and CDR2: MDHEN and SYDVKM. CDR3 length equals 13 residues. The sequencing used PBMCs, collected 255 days after intestinal transplant. The chain carries TRBV28 and TRBJ2-1; the D call may be TRBD1 or TRBD2 (5 bases each). This sequence was found in a human patient who received an intestinal transplant, so some T cells may come from the graft donor. The CDR3 sequence is CASSKEGYNEQFF. In nucleotides, the CDR3 is TGTGCCAGCAGTAAAGAGGGGTACAATGAGCAGTTCTTC.